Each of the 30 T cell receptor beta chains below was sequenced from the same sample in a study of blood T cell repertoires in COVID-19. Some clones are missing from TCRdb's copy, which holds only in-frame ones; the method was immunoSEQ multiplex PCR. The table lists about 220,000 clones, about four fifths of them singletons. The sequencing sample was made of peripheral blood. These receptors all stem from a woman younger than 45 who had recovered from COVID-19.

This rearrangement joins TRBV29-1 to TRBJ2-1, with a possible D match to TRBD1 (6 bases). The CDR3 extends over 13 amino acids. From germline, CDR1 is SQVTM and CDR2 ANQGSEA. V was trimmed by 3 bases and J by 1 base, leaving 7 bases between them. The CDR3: CSVDQGSYNEQFF. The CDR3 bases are TGCAGCGTTGATCAGGGGTCCTACAATGAGCAGTTCTTC.

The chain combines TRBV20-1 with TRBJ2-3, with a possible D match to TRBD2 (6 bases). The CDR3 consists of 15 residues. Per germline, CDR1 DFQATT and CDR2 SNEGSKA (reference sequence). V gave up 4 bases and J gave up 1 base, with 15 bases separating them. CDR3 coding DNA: TGCAGTGCTATTGAGGCGGGATTGGGCACAGATACGCAGTATTTT. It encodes CSAIEAGLGTDTQYF.

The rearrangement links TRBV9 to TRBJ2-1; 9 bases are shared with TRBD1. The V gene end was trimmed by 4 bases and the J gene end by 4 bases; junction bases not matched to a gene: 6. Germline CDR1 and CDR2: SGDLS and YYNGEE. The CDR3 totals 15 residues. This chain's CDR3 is CASSLRQGGYNEQFF. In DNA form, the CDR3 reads TGTGCCAGCAGCCTCAGACAGGGGGGATACAATGAGCAGTTCTTC.

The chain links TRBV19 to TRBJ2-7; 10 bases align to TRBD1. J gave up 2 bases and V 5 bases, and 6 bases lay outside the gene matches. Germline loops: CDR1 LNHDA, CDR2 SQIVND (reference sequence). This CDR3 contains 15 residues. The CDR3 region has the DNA TGTGCCAGTAGTCTACCGGGACAGGGGCCCTACGAGCAGTACTTC. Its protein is CASSLPGQGPYEQYF.

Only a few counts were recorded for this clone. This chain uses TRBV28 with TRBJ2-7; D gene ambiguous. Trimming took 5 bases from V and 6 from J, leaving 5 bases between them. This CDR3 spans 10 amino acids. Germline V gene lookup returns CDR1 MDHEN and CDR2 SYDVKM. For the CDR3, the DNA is TGTGCCAGCAGTGTAGTCGAGCAGTACTTC. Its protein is CASSVVEQYF.

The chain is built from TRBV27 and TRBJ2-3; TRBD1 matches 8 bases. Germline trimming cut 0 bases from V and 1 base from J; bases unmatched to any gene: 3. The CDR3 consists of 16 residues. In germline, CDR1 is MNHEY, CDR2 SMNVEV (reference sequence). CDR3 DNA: TGTGCCAGCAGTTTATCGATACAGGGGGGCACAGATACGCAGTATTTT. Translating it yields CASSLSIQGGTDTQYF.

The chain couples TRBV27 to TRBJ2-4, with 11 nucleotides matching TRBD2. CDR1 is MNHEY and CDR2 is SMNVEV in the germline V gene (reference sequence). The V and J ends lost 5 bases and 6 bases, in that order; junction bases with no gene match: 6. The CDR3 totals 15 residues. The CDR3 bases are TGTGCCAGCAGTCTTTTAGCGGGAGGGCCAAACATTCAGTACTTC. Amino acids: CASSLLAGGPNIQYF.

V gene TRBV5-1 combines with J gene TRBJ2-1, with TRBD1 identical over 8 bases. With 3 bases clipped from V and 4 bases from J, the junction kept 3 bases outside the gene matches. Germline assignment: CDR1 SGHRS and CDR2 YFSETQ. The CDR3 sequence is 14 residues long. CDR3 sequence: CASSSGQEYNEQFF. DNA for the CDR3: TGCGCCAGCAGCTCGGGACAGGAGTACAATGAGCAGTTCTTC.

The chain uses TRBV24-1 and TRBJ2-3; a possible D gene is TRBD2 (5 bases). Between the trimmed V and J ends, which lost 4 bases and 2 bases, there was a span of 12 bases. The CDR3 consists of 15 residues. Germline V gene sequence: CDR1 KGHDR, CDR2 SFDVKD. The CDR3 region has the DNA TGTGCCACCAGTGAAAGGCAAGGACTCACAGATACGCAGTATTTT. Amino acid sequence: CATSERQGLTDTQYF.

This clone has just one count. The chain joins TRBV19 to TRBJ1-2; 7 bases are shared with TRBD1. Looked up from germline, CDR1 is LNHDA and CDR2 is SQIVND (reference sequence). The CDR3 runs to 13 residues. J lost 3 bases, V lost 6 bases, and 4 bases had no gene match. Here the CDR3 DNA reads TGTGCCAGTAGCCGACAGGGAGACTATGGCTACACCTTC. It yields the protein CASSRQGDYGYTF.

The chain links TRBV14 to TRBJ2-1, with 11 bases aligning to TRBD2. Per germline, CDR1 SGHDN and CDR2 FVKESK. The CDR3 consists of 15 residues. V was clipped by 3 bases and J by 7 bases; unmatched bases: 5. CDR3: CASSQRLAGGNEQFF. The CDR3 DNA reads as TGTGCCAGCAGCCAGCGGCTAGCGGGAGGTAATGAGCAGTTCTTC.

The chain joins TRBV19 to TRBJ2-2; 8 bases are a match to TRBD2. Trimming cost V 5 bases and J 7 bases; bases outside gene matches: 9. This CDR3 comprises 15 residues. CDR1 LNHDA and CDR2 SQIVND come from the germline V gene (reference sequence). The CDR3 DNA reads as TGTGCCAGTAGTCCCAAAGCGGGAGTGGACGGGGAGCTGTTTTTT. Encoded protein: CASSPKAGVDGELFF.

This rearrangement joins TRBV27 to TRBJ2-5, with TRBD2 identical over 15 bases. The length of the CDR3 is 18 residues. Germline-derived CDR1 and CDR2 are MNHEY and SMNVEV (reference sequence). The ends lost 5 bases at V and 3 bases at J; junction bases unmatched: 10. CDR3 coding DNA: TGTGCCAGCAGTCGCCAGGTGGGACTAGCGGGAGGAGAAGAGACCCAGTACTTC. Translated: CASSRQVGLAGGEETQYF.

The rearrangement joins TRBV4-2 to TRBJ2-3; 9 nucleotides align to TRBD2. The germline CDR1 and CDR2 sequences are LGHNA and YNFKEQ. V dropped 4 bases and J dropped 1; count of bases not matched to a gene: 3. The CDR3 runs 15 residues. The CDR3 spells CASSLTSGGTDTQYF. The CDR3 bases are TGTGCCAGCAGCCTGACTAGCGGAGGCACAGATACGCAGTATTTT.

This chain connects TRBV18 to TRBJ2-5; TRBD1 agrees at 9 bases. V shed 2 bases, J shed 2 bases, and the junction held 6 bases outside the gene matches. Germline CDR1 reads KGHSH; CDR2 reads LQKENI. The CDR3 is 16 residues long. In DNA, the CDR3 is TGTGCCAGCTCACCAACCGGGACAGGGTATCAAGAGACCCAGTACTTC. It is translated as CASSPTGTGYQETQYF. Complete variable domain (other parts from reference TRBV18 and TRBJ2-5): NAGVMQNPRHLVRRRGQEARLRCSPMKGHSHVYWYRQLPEEGLKFMVYLQKENIIDESGMPKERFSAEFPKEGPSILRIQQVVRGDSAAYFCASSPTGTGYQETQYFGPGTRLLVL.

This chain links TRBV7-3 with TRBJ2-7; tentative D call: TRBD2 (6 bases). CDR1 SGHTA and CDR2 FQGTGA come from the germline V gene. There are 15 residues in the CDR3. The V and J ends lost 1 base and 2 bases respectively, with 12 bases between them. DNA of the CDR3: TGTGCCAGCAGCTTAAATGGAGGGAACGCCTACGAGCAGTACTTC. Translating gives CASSLNGGNAYEQYF.

CDR3 DNA sequence: TGTGCCAGCAGTTACTCAAGACAGGACAATAATGAAAAACTGTTTTTT. This translates into CASSYSRQDNNEKLFF. The chain carries TRBV6-5 and TRBJ1-4, with a possible D match to TRBD1 (6 bases). The CDR3 covers 16 residues. Germline V lookup: CDR1 MNHEY, CDR2 SVGAGI. Trimming left V 0 bases short and J 4 bases short, with 12 bases between.

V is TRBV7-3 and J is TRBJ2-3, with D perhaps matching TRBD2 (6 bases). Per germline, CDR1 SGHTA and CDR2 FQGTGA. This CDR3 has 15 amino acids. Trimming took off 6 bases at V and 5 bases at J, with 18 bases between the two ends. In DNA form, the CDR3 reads TGTGCCAGCAGTTCCCTAGCGTTGAAGGGAGATACGCAGTATTTT. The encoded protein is CASSSLALKGDTQYF.

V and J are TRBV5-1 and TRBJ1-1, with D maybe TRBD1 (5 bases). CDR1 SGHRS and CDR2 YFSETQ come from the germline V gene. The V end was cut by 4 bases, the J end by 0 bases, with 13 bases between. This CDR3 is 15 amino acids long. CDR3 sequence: CASSPLTAMNTEAFF. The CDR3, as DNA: TGCGCCAGCAGCCCTTTGACAGCCATGAACACTGAAGCTTTCTTT.

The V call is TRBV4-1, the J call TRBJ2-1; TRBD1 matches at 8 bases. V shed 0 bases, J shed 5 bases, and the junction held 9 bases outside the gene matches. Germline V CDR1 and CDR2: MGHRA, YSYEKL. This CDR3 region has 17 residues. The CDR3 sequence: CASSQDPAGGYDNEQFF. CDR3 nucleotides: TGCGCCAGCAGCCAAGATCCGGCAGGGGGCTACGACAATGAGCAGTTCTTC.

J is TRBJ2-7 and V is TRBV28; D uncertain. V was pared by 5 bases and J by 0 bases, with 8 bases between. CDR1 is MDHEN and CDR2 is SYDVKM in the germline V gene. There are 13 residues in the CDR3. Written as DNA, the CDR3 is TGTGCCAGCAGTGAGGTGTACTCCTACGAGCAGTACTTC. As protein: CASSEVYSYEQYF.

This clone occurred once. CDR3 loop: CASSETSSGRFRGNEQFF. The CDR3 bases are TGTGCCAGCAGTGAAACGTCGAGCGGGAGATTTAGGGGCAATGAGCAGTTCTTC. The chain has TRBV6-4 and TRBJ2-1; 8 nucleotides match TRBD2. V trimming: 3 bases; J trimming: 6 bases; junction bases outside the gene matches: 16. The CDR3 totals 18 residues. Germline lookup yields CDR1 MRHNA and CDR2 SNTAGT.

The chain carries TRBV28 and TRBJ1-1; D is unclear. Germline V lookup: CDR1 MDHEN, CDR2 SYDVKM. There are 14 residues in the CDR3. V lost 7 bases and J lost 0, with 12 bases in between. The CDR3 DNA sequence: TGTGCCAGCATCCCGCGGCGGTTGAACACTGAAGCTTTCTTT. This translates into CASIPRRLNTEAFF.

The CDR3 sequence: CASSVVGRGYGQPQHF. CDR3 DNA sequence: TGTGCCAGCAGTGTAGTAGGTCGGGGATATGGTCAGCCCCAGCATTTT. This chain joins TRBV6-1 and TRBJ1-5, with D unresolved. Germline V gene lookup returns CDR1 MNHNS and CDR2 SASEGT. This CDR3 has 16 residues. Between the trimmed V and J ends, which lost 4 bases and 6 bases, there was a span of 19 bases.

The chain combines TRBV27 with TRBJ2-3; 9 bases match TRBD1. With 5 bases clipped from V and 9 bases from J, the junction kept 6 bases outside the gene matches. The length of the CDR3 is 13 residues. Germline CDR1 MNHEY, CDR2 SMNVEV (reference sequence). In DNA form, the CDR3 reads TGTGCCAGCAGTCCCGGACAGGGGATAACGCAGTATTTT. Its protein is CASSPGQGITQYF.

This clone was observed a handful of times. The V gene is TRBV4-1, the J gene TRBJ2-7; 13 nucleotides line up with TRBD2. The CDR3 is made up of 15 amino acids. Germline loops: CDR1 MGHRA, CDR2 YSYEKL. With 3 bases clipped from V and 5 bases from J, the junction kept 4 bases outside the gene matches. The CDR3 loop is CASSHWTSGRDEQYF. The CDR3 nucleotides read TGCGCCAGCAGCCACTGGACTAGCGGGAGAGACGAGCAGTACTTC.

CDR3 region: CASSATFGTYEQYF. The CDR3 DNA is TGTGCCAGCAGCGCCACCTTCGGGACCTACGAGCAGTACTTC. The chain couples TRBV7-9 to TRBJ2-7; possible D gene TRBD2, 5 bases. Deletions cut 5 bases from V and 2 bases from J, with 13 bases between. This CDR3 is 14 amino acids long. Germline loops: CDR1 SEHNR, CDR2 FQNEAQ (reference sequence). Full variable domain (missing parts from reference TRBV7-9 and TRBJ2-7): DTGVSQNPRHKITKRGQNVTFRCDPISEHNRLYWYRQTLGQGPEFLTYFQNEAQLEKSRLLSDRFSAERPKGSFSTLEIQRTEQGDSAMYLCASSATFGTYEQYFGPGTRLTVT.

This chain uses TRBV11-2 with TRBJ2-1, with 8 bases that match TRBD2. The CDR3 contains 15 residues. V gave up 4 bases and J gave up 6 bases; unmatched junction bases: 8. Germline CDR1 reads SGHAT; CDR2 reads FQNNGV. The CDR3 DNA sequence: TGTGCCAGCAGCTCTGTTAGACTAGCGCCCAATGAGCAGTTCTTC. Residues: CASSSVRLAPNEQFF.

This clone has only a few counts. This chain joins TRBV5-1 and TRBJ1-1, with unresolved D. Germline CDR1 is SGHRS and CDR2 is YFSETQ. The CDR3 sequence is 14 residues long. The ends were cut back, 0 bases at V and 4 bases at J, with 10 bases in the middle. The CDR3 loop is CASSLDPTGTEAFF. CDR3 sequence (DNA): TGCGCCAGCAGCTTGGACCCCACGGGCACTGAAGCTTTCTTT. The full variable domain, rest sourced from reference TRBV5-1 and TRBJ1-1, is KAGVTQTPRYLIKTRGQQVTLSCSPISGHRSVSWYQQTPGQGLQFLFEYFSETQRNKGNFPGRFSGRQFSNSRSEMNVSTLELGDSALYLCASSLDPTGTEAFFGQGTRLTVV.

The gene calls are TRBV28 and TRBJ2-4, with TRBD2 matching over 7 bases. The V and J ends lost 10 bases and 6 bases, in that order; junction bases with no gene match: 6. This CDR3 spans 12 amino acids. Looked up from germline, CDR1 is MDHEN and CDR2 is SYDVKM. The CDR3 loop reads CAISTGGNIQYF. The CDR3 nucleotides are TGTGCCATCTCAACGGGGGGAAACATTCAGTACTTC.